The present T cell receptor beta chain was sequenced within a study of blood T cells in healthy people across ages. Staff drew around 10 milliliters of peripheral blood from each donor. This clonotype was observed a few times. The antigen remains undetermined. This CDR3 spans 14 amino acids. The V gene lost 0 bases and the J gene lost 7 bases, with 14 bases spanning the gap. Germline V lookup: CDR1 SGHRS, CDR2 YFSETQ. Sample-barcoded 5' priming and a J-beta primer mix drove a second PCR of about 6 to 12 cycles. TCRdb reprocessed the 5' RACE reads via MiXCR and lists one record per CDR3 protein. The sample yields about 1.6 million distinct CDR3 sequences, about 35% seen once. Findings and limits, study-wide: Age brought a roughly linear fall in TCR beta diversity measured per million T cells.

The V gene is TRBV5-1, the J gene TRBJ2-7; unclear D gene. The TCR was taken from a young woman in good health. Sequencing input: blood. CDR3 sequence: CASSLGSIAKEQYF. The CDR3 nucleotides read TGCGCCAGCAGCTTGGGGAGTATAGCTAAGGAGCAGTACTTC. The variable domain in full, completed from reference TRBV5-1 and TRBJ2-7, reads KAGVTQTPRYLIKTRGQQVTLSCSPISGHRSVSWYQQTPGQGLQFLFEYFSETQRNKGNFPGRFSGRQFSNSRSEMNVSTLELGDSALYLCASSLGSIAKEQYFGPGTRLTVT.